This T cell receptor beta chain was sequenced in a study of blood T cell repertoires in COVID-19. Notes on this clone: Other nucleotide sequences from this sample produce the same CDR3.

Sequenced by immunoSEQ multiplex PCR; TCRdb stores in-frame clones only, minus some. The data show approximately 300,000 clones, more than 70% seen once. Trimming at V came to 9 bases and at J to 0 bases, leaving 3 bases not matched to a gene. Germline values: CDR1 SGHTA, CDR2 FQGNSA. This CDR3 spans 13 amino acids. Sequenced input: peripheral blood. This chain uses TRBV7-2 with TRBJ1-1; 8 bases line up with TRBD1. The TCR originated in a woman aged 50 to 60 with acute or convalescent COVID-19. The CDR3 is CASRQGMNTEAFF. For the CDR3, the DNA is TGTGCCAGTAGACAGGGGATGAACACTGAAGCTTTCTTT.